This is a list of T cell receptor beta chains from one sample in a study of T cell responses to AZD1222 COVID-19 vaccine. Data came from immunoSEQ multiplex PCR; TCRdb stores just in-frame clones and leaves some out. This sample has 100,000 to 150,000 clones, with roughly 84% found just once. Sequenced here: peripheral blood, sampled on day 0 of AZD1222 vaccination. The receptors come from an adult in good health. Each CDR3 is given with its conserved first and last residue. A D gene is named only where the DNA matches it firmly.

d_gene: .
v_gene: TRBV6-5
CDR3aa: CATRIGRNYSPLHF

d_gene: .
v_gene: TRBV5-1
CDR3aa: CASSRDGYGYTF

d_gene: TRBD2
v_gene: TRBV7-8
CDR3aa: CASSLLGLAGTYEQYF

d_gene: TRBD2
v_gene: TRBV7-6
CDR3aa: CASSLNSGGAETQYF

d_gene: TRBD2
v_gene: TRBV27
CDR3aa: CASSVMSLAGAFNEQFF

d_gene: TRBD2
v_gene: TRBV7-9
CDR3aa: CASSGFNRGEDQSYEQYF

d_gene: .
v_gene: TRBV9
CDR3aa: CASSVEGILGYTF

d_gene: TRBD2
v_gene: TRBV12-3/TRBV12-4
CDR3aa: CASSLVREDEQYF

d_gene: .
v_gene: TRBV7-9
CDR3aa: CASSLVGETQYF

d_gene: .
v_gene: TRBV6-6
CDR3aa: CASSYGTGNYGYTF

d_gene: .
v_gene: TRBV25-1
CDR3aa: CASSERGVGETQYF

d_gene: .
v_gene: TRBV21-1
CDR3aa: CASSKARTGGGYNEQFF

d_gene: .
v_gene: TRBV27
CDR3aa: CASRVFGGLNTGELFF

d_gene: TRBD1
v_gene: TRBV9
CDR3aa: CASSGGQGDFSPLHF

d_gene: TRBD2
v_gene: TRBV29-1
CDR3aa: CSALAGDYEQYF

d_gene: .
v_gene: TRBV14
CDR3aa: CASSQAVDHGYTF

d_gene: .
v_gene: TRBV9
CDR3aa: CASSPPPGGYTF

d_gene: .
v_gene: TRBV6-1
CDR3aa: CASSEAFGGQETQYF

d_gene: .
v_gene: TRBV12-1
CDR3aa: CASSFRSMGQSNEKLFF

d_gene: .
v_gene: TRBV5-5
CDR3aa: CAREPHTIYF

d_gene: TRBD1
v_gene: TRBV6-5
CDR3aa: CASSYLGQGYEQYF

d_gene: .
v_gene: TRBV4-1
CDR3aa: CASSQDSTGRVDQYF

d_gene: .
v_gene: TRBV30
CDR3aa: CACPGLTNEKLFF

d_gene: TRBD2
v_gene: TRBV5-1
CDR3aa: CASSSGTSVETQYF

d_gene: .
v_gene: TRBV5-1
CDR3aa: CASSFGGNEQFF

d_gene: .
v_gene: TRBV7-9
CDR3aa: CASSLIGQGPTEAFF

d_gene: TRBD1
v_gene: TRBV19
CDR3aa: CASSIETGMYQPQHF

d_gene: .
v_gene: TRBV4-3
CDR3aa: CASSPQVTYGYTF

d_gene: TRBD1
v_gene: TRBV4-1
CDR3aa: CASSHPDRDGSNQPQHF

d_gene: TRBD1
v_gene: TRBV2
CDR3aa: CASGLQGTKNIQYF

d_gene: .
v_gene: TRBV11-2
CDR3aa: CASSSYPEAFF

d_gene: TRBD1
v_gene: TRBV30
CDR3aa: CAWSVHRGYYGYTF

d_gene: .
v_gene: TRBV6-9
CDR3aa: CASSGRLNEKLFF

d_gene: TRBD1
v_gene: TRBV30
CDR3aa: CAWEDRGVNEKLFF

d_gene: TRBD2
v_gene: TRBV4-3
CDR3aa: CASSQYTSGSYNEQFF

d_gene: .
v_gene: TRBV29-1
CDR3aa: CSVEGWTPSTDTQYF

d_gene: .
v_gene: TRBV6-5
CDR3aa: CASSYSRVGRTEAFF

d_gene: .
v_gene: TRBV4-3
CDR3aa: CASSQQLATPYNEQFF

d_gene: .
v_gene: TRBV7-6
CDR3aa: CASSPLEGDPSGANVLTF

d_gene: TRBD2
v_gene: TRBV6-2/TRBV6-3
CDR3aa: CASSNQRGGTYEQYF

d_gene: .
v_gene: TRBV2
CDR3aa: CASSGISGNTIYF

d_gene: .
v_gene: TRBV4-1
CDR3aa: CASSQDQGLYSPLHF

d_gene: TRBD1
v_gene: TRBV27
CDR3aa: CASRETGIDEKLFF

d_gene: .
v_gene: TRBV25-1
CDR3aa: CASSERSGAVHEQYF

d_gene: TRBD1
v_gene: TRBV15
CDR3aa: CATSKDRGTTYGYTF

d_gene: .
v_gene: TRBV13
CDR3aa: CASSLEGLTSSGANVLTF

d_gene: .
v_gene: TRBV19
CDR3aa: CASIETGANVLTF

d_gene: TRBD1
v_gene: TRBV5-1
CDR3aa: CASAGQGVGTNEKLFF

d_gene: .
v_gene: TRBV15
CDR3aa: CATSREVDTQYF

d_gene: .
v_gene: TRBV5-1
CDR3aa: CASSLEEGRNYGYTF

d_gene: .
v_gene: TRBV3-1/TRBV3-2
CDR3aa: CASSPYRDVRTSGNTIYF

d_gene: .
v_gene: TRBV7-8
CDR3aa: CASSLADPGRKLFF

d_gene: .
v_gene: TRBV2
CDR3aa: CATKPARDSPLHF

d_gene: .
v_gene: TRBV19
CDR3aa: CASSTIREVSDTQYF

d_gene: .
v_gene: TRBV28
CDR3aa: CASSLVTHYEQYF

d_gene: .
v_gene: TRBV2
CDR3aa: CASSGEVTGNTIYF

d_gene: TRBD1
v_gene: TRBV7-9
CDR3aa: CASSFGFRGRTGYGYTF

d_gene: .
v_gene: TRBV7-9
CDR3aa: CASSFPMDTTNYGYTF

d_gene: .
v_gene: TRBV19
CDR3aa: CASSIGSRDYGYTF

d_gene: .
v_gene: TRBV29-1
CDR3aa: CSVQKGLETQYF